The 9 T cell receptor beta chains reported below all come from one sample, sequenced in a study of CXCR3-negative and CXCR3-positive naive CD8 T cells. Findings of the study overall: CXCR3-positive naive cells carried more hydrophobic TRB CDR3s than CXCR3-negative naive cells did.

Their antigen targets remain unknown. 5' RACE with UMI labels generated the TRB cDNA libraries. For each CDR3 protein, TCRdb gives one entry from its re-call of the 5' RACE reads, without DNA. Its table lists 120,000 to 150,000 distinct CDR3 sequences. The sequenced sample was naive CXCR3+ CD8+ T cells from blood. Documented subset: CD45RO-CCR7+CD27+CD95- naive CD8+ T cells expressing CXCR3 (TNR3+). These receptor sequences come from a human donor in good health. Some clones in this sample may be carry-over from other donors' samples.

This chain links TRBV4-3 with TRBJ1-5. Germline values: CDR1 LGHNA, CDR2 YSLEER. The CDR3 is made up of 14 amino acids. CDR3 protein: CASSQDLGGQPQHF.

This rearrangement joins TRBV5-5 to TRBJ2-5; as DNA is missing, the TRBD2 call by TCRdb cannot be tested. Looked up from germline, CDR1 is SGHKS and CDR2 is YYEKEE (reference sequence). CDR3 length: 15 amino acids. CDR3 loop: CASSRTSGHGETQYF.

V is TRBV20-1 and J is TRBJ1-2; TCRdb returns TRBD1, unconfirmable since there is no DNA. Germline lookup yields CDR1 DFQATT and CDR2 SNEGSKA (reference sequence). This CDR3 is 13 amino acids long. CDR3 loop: CSLGAGANYGYTF.

CDR3 sequence: CSVEEVWGYTF. The V and J genes are TRBV29-1 and TRBJ1-2. Per germline, CDR1 SQVTM and CDR2 ANQGSEA. This CDR3 has 11 residues.

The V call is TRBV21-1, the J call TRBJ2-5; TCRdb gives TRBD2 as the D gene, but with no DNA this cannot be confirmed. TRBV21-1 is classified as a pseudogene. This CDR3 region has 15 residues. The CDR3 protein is CASPKQRIRRETQYF.

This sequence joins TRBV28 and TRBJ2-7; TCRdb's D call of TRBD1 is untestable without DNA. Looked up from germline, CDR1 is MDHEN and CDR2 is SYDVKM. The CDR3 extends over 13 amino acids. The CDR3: CASSLGQGLEQYF.

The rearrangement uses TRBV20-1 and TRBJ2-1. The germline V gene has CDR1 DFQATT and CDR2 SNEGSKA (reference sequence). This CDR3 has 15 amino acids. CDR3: CSARMFGDILNEQFF.

This chain's CDR3 is CSVGRRSSYNEQFF. The J gene is TRBJ2-1, the V gene TRBV29-1. CDR1 is SQVTM, CDR2 ANQGSEA, per germline. The CDR3 runs to 14 residues.

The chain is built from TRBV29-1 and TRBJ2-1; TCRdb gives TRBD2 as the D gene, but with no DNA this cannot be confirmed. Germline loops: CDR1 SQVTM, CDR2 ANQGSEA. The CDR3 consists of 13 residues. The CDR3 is CSVGLAGENEQFF.